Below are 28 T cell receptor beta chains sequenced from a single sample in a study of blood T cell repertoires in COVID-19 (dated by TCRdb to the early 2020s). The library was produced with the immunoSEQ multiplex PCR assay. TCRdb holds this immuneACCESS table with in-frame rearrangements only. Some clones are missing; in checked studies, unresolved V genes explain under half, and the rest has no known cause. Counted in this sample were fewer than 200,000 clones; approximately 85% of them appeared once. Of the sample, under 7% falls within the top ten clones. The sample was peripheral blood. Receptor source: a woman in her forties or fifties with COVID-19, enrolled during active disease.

CDR3 amino acids: CASSDPGQGNEKLFF. CDR3 nucleotide sequence: TGTGCCAGCAGTGATCCCGGACAGGGGAATGAAAAACTGTTTTTT. The rearrangement uses TRBV25-1 and TRBJ1-4; 9 nucleotides match TRBD1. The CDR3 is made up of 15 amino acids. CDR1 is MGHDK, CDR2 SYGVNS, per germline. Trimming took 3 bases from V and 5 from J; bases not matched to a gene: 4.

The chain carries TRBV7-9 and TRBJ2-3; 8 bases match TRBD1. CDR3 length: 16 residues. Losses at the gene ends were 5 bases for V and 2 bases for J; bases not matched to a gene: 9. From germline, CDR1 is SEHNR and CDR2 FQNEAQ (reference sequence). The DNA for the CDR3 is TGTGCCAGCAGCCCGGGGGACAGGACATTCACAGATACGCAGTATTTT. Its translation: CASSPGDRTFTDTQYF.

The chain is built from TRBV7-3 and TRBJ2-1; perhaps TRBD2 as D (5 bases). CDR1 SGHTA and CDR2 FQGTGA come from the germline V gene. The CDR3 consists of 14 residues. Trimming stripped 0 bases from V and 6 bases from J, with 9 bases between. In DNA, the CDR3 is TGTGCCAGCAGCTTAACGCTAGCAGGCAATGAGCAGTTCTTC. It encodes CASSLTLAGNEQFF.

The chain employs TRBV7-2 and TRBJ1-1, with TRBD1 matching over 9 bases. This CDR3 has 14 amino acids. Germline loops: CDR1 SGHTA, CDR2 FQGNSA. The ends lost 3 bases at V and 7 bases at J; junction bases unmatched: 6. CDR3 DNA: TGTGCCAGCAGCTTGGGAACAGGGGGCAATGAAGCTTTCTTT. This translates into CASSLGTGGNEAFF.

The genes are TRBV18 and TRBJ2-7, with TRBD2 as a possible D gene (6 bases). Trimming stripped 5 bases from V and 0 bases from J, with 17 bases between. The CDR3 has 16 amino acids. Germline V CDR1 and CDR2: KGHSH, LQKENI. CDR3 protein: CASSADLAASSYEQYF. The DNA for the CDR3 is TGTGCCAGCTCAGCGGACTTAGCGGCCAGCTCCTACGAGCAGTACTTC.

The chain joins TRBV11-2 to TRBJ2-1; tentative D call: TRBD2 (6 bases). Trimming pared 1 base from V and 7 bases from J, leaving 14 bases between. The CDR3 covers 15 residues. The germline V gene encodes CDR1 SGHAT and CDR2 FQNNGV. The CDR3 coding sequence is TGTGCCAGCAGCTTAGCCCTCGGAGGGAGGAATGAGCAGTTCTTC. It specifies CASSLALGGRNEQFF. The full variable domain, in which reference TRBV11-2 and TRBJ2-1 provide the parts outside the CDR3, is EAGVAQSPRYKIIEKRQSVAFWCNPISGHATLYWYQQILGQGPKLLIQFQNNGVVDDSQLPKDRFSAERLKGVDSTLKIQPAKLEDSAVYLCASSLALGGRNEQFFGPGTRLTVL.

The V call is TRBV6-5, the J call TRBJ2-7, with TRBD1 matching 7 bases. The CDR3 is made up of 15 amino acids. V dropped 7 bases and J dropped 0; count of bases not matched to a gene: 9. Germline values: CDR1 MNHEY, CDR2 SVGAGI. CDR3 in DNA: TGTGCCAGCAAGTGGGAGACAGGGAACTCCTACGAGCAGTACTTC. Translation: CASKWETGNSYEQYF.

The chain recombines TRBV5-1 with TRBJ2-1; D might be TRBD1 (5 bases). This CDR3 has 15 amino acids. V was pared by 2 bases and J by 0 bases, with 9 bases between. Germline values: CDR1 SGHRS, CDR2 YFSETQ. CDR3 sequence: CASSLQVSSYNEQFF. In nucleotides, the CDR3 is TGCGCCAGCAGCTTACAGGTTAGCTCCTACAATGAGCAGTTCTTC.

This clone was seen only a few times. CDR3 in amino acids: CASSSGSVNTEAFF. In DNA form, the CDR3 reads TGTGCCAGCAGTTCCGGGTCGGTGAACACTGAAGCTTTCTTT. This chain links TRBV6-2 or TRBV6-3 with TRBJ1-1; no firm D call. V lost 4 bases and J lost 0, with 9 bases in between. Germline CDR1 MNHEY, CDR2 SVGEGT. CDR3 size: 14 residues.

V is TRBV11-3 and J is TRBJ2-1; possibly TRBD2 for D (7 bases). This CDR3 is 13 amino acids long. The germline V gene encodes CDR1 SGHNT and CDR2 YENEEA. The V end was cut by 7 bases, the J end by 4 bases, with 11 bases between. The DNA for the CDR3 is TGTGCCAGCACGAGGGGGGGGTACAATGAGCAGTTCTTC. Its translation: CASTRGGYNEQFF.

DNA for the CDR3: TGTGCCAGCAGCTTGGATGAAGGGGGCTACTATGGCTACACCTTC. This gives the protein CASSLDEGGYYGYTF. The chain links TRBV5-4 to TRBJ1-2, with TRBD1 matching over 7 bases. Looked up from germline, CDR1 is SGHNT and CDR2 is YYREEE (reference sequence). The CDR3 extends over 15 amino acids. The V and J ends lost 0 bases and 3 bases, in that order; junction bases with no gene match: 5. Drawing the rest from reference TRBV5-4 and TRBJ1-2, the complete variable domain is ETGVTQSPTHLIKTRGQQVTLRCSSQSGHNTVSWYQQALGQGPQFIFQYYREEENGRGNFPPRFSGLQFPNYSSELNVNALELDDSALYLCASSLDEGGYYGYTFGSGTRLTVV.

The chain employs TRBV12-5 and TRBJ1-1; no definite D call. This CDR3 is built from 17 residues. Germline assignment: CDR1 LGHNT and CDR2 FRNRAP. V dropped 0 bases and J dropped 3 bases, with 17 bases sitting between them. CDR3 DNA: TGTGCTAGTGGTTTGGTACTGGGTCGCCCCGGGGACACTGAAGCTTTCTTT. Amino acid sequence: CASGLVLGRPGDTEAFF. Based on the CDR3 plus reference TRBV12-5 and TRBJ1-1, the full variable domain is DARVTQTPRHKVTEMGQEVTMRCQPILGHNTVFWYRQTMMQGLELLAYFRNRAPLDDSGMPKDRFSAEMPDATLATLKIQPSEPRDSAVYFCASGLVLGRPGDTEAFFGQGTRLTVV.

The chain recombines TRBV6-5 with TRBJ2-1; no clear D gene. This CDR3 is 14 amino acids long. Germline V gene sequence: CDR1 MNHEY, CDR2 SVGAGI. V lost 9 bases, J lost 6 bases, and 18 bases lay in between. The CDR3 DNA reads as TGTGCCAGTCGGAGCCCTCCGGAGCCCAATGAGCAGTTCTTC. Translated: CASRSPPEPNEQFF.

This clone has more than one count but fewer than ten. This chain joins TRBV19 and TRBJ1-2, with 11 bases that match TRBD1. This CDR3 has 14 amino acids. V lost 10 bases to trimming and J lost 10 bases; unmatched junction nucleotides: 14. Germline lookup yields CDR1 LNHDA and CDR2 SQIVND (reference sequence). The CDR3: CATSVRDRGRVYTF. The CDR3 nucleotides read TGTGCCACCTCAGTCCGGGACAGGGGGAGAGTCTACACCTTC.

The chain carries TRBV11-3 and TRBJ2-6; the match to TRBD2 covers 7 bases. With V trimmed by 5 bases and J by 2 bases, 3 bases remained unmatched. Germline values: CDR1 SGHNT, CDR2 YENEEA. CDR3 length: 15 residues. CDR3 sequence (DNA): TGTGCCAGCAGCGGCGGGACTACTGGGGCCAACGTCCTGACTTTC. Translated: CASSGGTTGANVLTF.

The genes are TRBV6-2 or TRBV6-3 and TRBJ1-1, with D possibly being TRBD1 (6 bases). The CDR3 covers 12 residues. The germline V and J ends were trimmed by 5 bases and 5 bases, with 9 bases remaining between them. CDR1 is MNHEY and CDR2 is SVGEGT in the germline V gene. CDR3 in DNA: TGTGCCAGCAGTCACAGGGCTACTGAAGCTTTCTTT. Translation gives CASSHRATEAFF.

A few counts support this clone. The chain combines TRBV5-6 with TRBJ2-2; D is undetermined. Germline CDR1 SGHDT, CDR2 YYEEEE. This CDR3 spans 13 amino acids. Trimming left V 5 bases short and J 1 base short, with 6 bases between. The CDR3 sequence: CASSSGNTGELFF. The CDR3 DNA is TGTGCCAGCAGTTCGGGGAACACCGGGGAGCTGTTTTTT.

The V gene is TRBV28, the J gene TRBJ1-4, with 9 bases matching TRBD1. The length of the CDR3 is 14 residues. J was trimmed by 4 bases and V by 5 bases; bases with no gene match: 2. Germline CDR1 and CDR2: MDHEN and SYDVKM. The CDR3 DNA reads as TGTGCCAGCAGTGGGACAGGGTATAATGAAAAACTGTTTTTT. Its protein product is CASSGTGYNEKLFF. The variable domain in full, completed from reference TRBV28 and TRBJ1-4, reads DVKVTQSSRYLVKRTGEKVFLECVQDMDHENMFWYRQDPGLGLRLIYFSYDVKMKEKGDIPEGYSVSREKKERFSLILESASTNQTSMYLCASSGTGYNEKLFFGSGTQLSVL.

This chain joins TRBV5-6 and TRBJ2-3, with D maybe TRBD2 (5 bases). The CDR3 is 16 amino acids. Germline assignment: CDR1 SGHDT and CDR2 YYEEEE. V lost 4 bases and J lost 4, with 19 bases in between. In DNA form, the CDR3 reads TGTGCCAGCAGCACCCTAGCCGATACCGGGGCAGATACGCAGTATTTT. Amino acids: CASSTLADTGADTQYF.

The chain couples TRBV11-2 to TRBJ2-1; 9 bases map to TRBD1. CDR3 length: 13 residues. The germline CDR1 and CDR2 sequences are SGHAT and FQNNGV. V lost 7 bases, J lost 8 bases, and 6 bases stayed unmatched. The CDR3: CASTWTGDDEQFF. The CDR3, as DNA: TGTGCCAGCACCTGGACAGGGGACGATGAGCAGTTCTTC. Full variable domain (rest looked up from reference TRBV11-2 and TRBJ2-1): EAGVAQSPRYKIIEKRQSVAFWCNPISGHATLYWYQQILGQGPKLLIQFQNNGVVDDSQLPKDRFSAERLKGVDSTLKIQPAKLEDSAVYLCASTWTGDDEQFFGPGTRLTVL.

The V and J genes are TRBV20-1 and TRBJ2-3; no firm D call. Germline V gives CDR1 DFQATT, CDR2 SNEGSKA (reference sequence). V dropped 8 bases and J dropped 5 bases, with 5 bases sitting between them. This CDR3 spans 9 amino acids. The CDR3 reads CSPGDTQYF. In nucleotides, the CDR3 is TGCAGTCCAGGAGATACGCAGTATTTT.

The CDR3, as DNA: TGTGCCAGCAGCCTCGACAGGCCCTCTGGAAACACCATATATTTT. This gives the protein CASSLDRPSGNTIYF. The chain joins TRBV7-9 to TRBJ1-3; tentatively, D is TRBD1 (6 bases). V gave up 5 bases and J gave up 0 bases, with 11 bases separating them. Looked up from germline, CDR1 is SEHNR and CDR2 is FQNEAQ (reference sequence). The CDR3 covers 15 residues.

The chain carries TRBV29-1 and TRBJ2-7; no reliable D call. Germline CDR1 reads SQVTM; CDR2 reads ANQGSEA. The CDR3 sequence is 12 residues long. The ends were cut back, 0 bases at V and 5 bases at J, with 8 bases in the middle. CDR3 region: CSVEDGSNEQYF. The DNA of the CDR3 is TGCAGCGTTGAAGACGGGTCCAACGAGCAGTACTTC.

As DNA, the CDR3 is TGTGCCAGCAGGTCCAGAAAAAGTGAAGCTTTCTTT. This encodes CASRSRKSEAFF. V is TRBV7-2 and J is TRBJ1-1; D is ambiguous. Per the germline V gene, CDR1 is SGHTA and CDR2 is FQGNSA. The CDR3 is 12 residues long. V gave up 6 bases and J gave up 7 bases, with 12 bases separating them. Full variable domain (remainder filled in from reference TRBV7-2 and TRBJ1-1): GAGVSQSPSNKVTEKGKDVELRCDPISGHTALYWYRQSLGQGLEFLIYFQGNSAPDKSGLPSDRFSAERTGGSVSTLTIQRTQQEDSAVYLCASRSRKSEAFFGQGTRLTVV.

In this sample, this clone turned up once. The CDR3 loop is CASRANTGELFF. CDR3 in DNA: TGTGCCAGTCGGGCGAACACCGGGGAGCTGTTTTTT. V and J are TRBV6-5 and TRBJ2-2; the D is unclear. The germline gives CDR1 MNHEY, CDR2 SVGAGI. The CDR3 runs 12 residues. Between the trimmed V and J ends, which lost 9 bases and 0 bases, there was a span of 5 bases.

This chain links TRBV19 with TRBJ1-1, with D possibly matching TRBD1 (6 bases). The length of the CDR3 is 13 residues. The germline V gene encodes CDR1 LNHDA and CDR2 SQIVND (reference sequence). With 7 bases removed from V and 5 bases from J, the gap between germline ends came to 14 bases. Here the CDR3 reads CASNRVQGTEAFF. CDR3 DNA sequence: TGTGCCAGTAACCGTGTCCAGGGGACTGAAGCTTTCTTT.

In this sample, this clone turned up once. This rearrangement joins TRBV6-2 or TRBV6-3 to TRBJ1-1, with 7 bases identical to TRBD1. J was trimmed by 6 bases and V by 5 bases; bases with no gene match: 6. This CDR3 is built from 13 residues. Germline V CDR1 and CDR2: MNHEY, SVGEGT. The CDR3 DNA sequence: TGTGCCAGCAGTGGTCAGACAGGGTCTGAAGCTTTCTTT. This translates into CASSGQTGSEAFF.

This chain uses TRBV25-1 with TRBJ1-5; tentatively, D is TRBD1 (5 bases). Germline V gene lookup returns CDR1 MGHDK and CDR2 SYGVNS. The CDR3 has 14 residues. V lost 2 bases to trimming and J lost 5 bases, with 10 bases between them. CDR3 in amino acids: CASSEPGRDQPQHF. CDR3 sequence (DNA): TGTGCCAGCAGTGAACCAGGGAGGGATCAGCCCCAGCATTTT.